The rows below give T cell receptor beta chains drawn from one sample of a study of shared clonotypes between healthy human individuals. Clones were read by immunoSEQ multiplex PCR, and TCRdb kept only the in-frame ones, dropping some. The repertoire holds around 2,000,000 clones, with just under 95% as singletons. The sequenced sample consisted of naive CD8+ T cells sorted from blood. The receptor source for this set is a man aged 18 to 35 in good health. CDR3s include the opening cysteine and the closing phenylalanine or tryptophan. The order of the fields is D gene, clone size, V gene, J gene, CDR3 protein, CDR3 DNA. A D gene is named only where the DNA matches it firmly. Only some rows state a clone size, as once, few, many or a class for expanded clones.

D: NA
size: NA
V: TRBV4-1
J: TRBJ1-6
CDR3: CASSQDPNSPLHF
DNA: TGCGCCAGCAGCCAAGACCCTAATTCACCCCTCCACTTT

D: NA
size: NA
V: TRBV29-1
J: TRBJ2-7
CDR3: CSVDSGYEQYF
DNA: TGCAGCGTTGACTCGGGATACGAGCAGTACTTC

D: NA
size: NA
V: TRBV7-9
J: TRBJ1-1
CDR3: CASITTMQTEAFF
DNA: TGTGCCAGCATTACAACGATGCAGACTGAAGCTTTCTTT

D: TRBD1
size: NA
V: TRBV5-4
J: TRBJ2-5
CDR3: CASSLPGQEIQETQYF
DNA: TGTGCCAGCAGTTTGCCGGGACAGGAGATCCAAGAGACCCAGTACTTC

D: NA
size: NA
V: TRBV9
J: TRBJ1-2
CDR3: CASSVEGDPNYGYTF
DNA: TGTGCCAGCAGCGTAGAGGGAGACCCCAACTATGGCTACACCTTC

D: NA
size: NA
V: TRBV5-1
J: TRBJ2-5
CDR3: CASSLAFGTQETQYF
DNA: TGCGCCAGCAGCTTGGCCTTTGGGACTCAAGAGACCCAGTACTTC

D: TRBD2
size: NA
V: TRBV2
J: TRBJ2-3
CDR3: CASSELAGLTDTQYF
DNA: TGTGCCAGCAGTGAACTAGCGGGACTAACAGATACGCAGTATTTT

D: TRBD2
size: NA
V: TRBV13
J: TRBJ2-3
CDR3: CASSPGPGLAGAGTDTQYF
DNA: TGTGCCAGCAGCCCAGGGCCGGGACTAGCGGGGGCGGGGACAGATACGCAGTATTTT

D: TRBD1
size: NA
V: TRBV4-3
J: TRBJ2-5
CDR3: CASSQDGRGRETQYF
DNA: TGCGCCAGCAGCCAAGATGGCAGGGGGCGGGAGACCCAGTACTTC

D: NA
size: once
V: TRBV19
J: TRBJ2-1
CDR3: CASSIISYNEQFF
DNA: TGTGCCAGTAGTATAATCTCCTACAATGAGCAGTTCTTC

D: NA
size: NA
V: TRBV10-1
J: TRBJ1-1
CDR3: CASSDFPGTANTEAFF
DNA: TGCGCCAGCAGTGATTTTCCTGGAACAGCGAACACTGAAGCTTTCTTT

D: NA
size: NA
V: TRBV6-1
J: TRBJ2-1
CDR3: CASSWDHSYNEQFF
DNA: TGTGCCAGCAGCTGGGACCACTCCTACAATGAGCAGTTCTTC

D: NA
size: few
V: TRBV27
J: TRBJ2-7
CDR3: CASSWGKGYEQYF
DNA: TGTGCCAGCAGTTGGGGTAAGGGGTACGAGCAGTACTTC

D: NA
size: NA
V: TRBV13
J: TRBJ1-1
CDR3: CASSSGGGANTEAFF
DNA: TGTGCCAGCAGTTCAGGTGGGGGGGCCAACACTGAAGCTTTCTTT

D: NA
size: NA
V: TRBV18
J: TRBJ2-7
CDR3: CASSPSPGQGSYEQYF
DNA: TGTGCCAGCTCACCATCACCAGGGCAGGGTTCCTACGAGCAGTACTTC

D: TRBD1
size: NA
V: TRBV29-1
J: TRBJ2-1
CDR3: CSAKLTTGAYNEQFF
DNA: TGCAGCGCCAAGCTCACAACAGGGGCCTACAATGAGCAGTTCTTC

D: NA
size: once
V: TRBV2
J: TRBJ1-5
CDR3: CASSHPRSRNQPQHF
DNA: TGTGCCAGCAGCCACCCCCGATCCAGGAATCAGCCCCAGCATTTT

D: NA
size: NA
V: TRBV5-6
J: TRBJ1-2
CDR3: CASSPFMDIGYGYTF
DNA: TGTGCCAGCAGCCCTTTCATGGACATAGGCTATGGCTACACCTTC

D: TRBD2
size: NA
V: TRBV27
J: TRBJ2-1
CDR3: CASSFGLAGGNEQFF
DNA: TGTGCCAGCAGTTTCGGACTAGCGGGTGGGAATGAGCAGTTCTTC

D: NA
size: NA
V: TRBV13
J: TRBJ1-2
CDR3: CASSQQGNYGYTF
DNA: TGTGCCAGCAGCCAACAGGGCAACTATGGCTACACCTTC

D: TRBD2
size: NA
V: TRBV27
J: TRBJ2-5
CDR3: CASSPGLASQETQYF
DNA: TGTGCCAGCAGTCCAGGACTAGCTTCGCAAGAGACCCAGTACTTC

D: NA
size: once
V: TRBV10-3
J: TRBJ1-2
CDR3: CAISELLYGYTF
DNA: TGTGCCATCAGTGAGTTACTCTACGGCTACACCTTC

D: NA
size: NA
V: TRBV27
J: TRBJ1-6
CDR3: CASGHIPPHTSPLHF
DNA: TGTGCCAGCGGGCACATCCCTCCACATACATCACCCCTCCACTTT

D: NA
size: NA
V: TRBV5-1
J: TRBJ1-2
CDR3: CASSFAGTDGYTF
DNA: TGCGCCAGCAGCTTTGCAGGGACGGATGGCTACACCTTC

D: NA
size: NA
V: TRBV10-1
J: TRBJ2-1
CDR3: CASSPGINEQFF
DNA: TGCGCCAGCAGCCCGGGTATCAATGAGCAGTTCTTC

D: NA
size: NA
V: TRBV7-8
J: TRBJ2-1
CDR3: CASSVGQGGAANEQFF
DNA: TGTGCCAGCAGCGTAGGCCAGGGGGGGGCTGCCAATGAGCAGTTCTTC

D: NA
size: once
V: TRBV19
J: TRBJ2-7
CDR3: CASSIDLYRSYEQYF
DNA: TGTGCCAGTAGTATAGATCTCTACCGTTCCTACGAGCAGTACTTC

D: NA
size: NA
V: TRBV19
J: TRBJ2-2
CDR3: CASSILHQGGTGELFF
DNA: TGTGCCAGTAGTATTCTACATCAGGGAGGTACCGGGGAGCTGTTTTTT

D: TRBD1
size: NA
V: TRBV5-1
J: TRBJ1-6
CDR3: CASSLVDRANSPLHF
DNA: TGCGCCAGCAGCTTGGTCGACAGGGCAAATTCACCCCTCCACTTT

D: NA
size: NA
V: TRBV5-4
J: TRBJ2-7
CDR3: CASSFYTNYEQYF
DNA: TGTGCCAGCAGCTTTTATACGAACTACGAGCAGTACTTC

D: TRBD1
size: NA
V: TRBV7-6
J: TRBJ2-1
CDR3: CASSRQGYEQFF
DNA: TGTGCCAGCAGCCGACAGGGCTATGAGCAGTTCTTC

D: NA
size: NA
V: TRBV2
J: TRBJ2-1
CDR3: CASKGADYNEQFF
DNA: TGTGCCAGCAAAGGGGCTGACTACAATGAGCAGTTCTTC

D: NA
size: NA
V: TRBV5-1
J: TRBJ2-7
CDR3: CASTLDYGQYF
DNA: TGCGCCAGCACCCTAGACTACGGGCAGTACTTC

D: TRBD2
size: once
V: TRBV4-3
J: TRBJ2-2
CDR3: CASSQDDSGGSENTGELFF
DNA: TGCGCCAGCAGCCAAGATGATAGCGGGGGGTCAGAAAACACCGGGGAGCTGTTTTTT

D: NA
size: NA
V: TRBV2
J: TRBJ2-7
CDR3: CASRLTPQWGYGQYF
DNA: TGTGCCAGCAGGCTGACACCGCAGTGGGGGTACGGGCAGTACTTC

D: NA
size: few
V: TRBV9
J: TRBJ2-2
CDR3: CASSVDGSNTGELFF
DNA: TGTGCCAGCAGCGTGGACGGCTCGAACACCGGGGAGCTGTTTTTT

D: TRBD1
size: NA
V: TRBV13
J: TRBJ1-1
CDR3: CASSPLGQGDFNGEAFF
DNA: TGTGCCAGCAGCCCCCTCGGACAGGGGGATTTTAACGGTGAAGCTTTCTTT

D: NA
size: NA
V: TRBV5-4
J: TRBJ2-1
CDR3: CASNSQQAVGAGNEQFF
DNA: TGTGCCAGCAACTCACAACAAGCGGTTGGGGCCGGCAATGAGCAGTTCTTC

D: NA
size: NA
V: TRBV7-9
J: TRBJ2-5
CDR3: CASSLVEAGEETQYF
DNA: TGTGCCAGCAGCTTAGTTGAGGCAGGGGAAGAGACCCAGTACTTC

D: NA
size: NA
V: TRBV27
J: TRBJ2-4
CDR3: CASSLTGAKNIQYF
DNA: TGTGCCAGCAGCCTGACGGGAGCCAAAAACATTCAGTACTTC

D: NA
size: NA
V: TRBV6-5
J: TRBJ2-7
CDR3: CASSYEAENYEQYF
DNA: TGTGCCAGCAGTTACGAAGCGGAGAACTACGAGCAGTACTTC

D: TRBD2
size: NA
V: TRBV5-1
J: TRBJ2-7
CDR3: CASSLDSGRFDEQYF
DNA: TGCGCCAGCAGCTTGGATAGCGGGAGATTCGACGAGCAGTACTTC